This T cell receptor (beta chain) is from a study of cytomegalovirus exposure and HLA in healthy donors. Regarding the study as a whole: Productive rates of about 87% or about 30% were seen for most TCR beta V segments in an earlier analysis. A link between a missense DCLRE1C variant and TCR beta V- and J-gene trimming emerged from a later analysis.

This clone appeared a few times. What it binds is not known. A multiplex PCR was run with 60 Vbeta primers and 13 Jbeta primers. In the source study's methods: A later analysis counted 80 million or so unique TCR beta chains, about 10 million shared. Only in-frame clones appear in the TCRdb table, and some are missing; sequencing was by immunoSEQ multiplex PCR. Clone size and V and J calls were adopted from that table, with D and trimming inferred from the DNA. The sample contains around 120,000 clones, under 90% of which appear only once. CDR3 length: 14 residues. V lost 5 bases and J 4 bases, leaving 12 bases between the germline ends. Germline V gives CDR1 SGHNT, CDR2 YYREEE (reference sequence).

The chain recombines TRBV5-4 with TRBJ2-2, with D possibly being TRBD2 (6 bases). The receptor's source is a woman in her twenties or thirties in good health and CMV-seronegative. The sequenced sample was PBMCs. The CDR3 bases are TGTGCCAGCAGTCCGGGGGTAGCCACCGGGGAGCTGTTTTTT. It yields the protein CASSPGVATGELFF.